The 21 T cell receptor beta chains given below trace back to one sample, sequenced in a study of blood T cell repertoires in COVID-19. Here immunoSEQ multiplex PCR was the method, and the copy in TCRdb shows in-frame clones only, minus some. The repertoire consists of about 89,000 clones, with 65% to 85% occurring once and the leading ten covering 6.3%. Sequencing input: peripheral blood. These receptors were taken from a man between 65 and 79 years old with COVID-19, enrolled during active disease.

This clone was found once. The chain joins TRBV27 to TRBJ2-1; 13 nucleotides align to TRBD2. The CDR3 extends over 16 amino acids. Germline CDR1 reads MNHEY; CDR2 reads SMNVEV (reference sequence). J lost 5 bases, V lost 5 bases, and 6 bases had no gene match. The CDR3 DNA is TGTGCCAGCAGTCCCCCCGGGACTAGCGGGAACAATGAGCAGTTCTTC. Amino acid sequence: CASSPPGTSGNNEQFF.

The rearrangement uses TRBV7-2 and TRBJ2-7; D possibly corresponds to TRBD2 (6 bases). The CDR3 contains 14 residues. The germline V gene has CDR1 SGHTA and CDR2 FQGNSA. Trimming removed 1 base at V and 3 bases at J, with 10 bases between. The CDR3 region has the DNA TGTGCCAGCAGCTTAGGGAGGGCCAACTACGAGCAGTACTTC. Translated: CASSLGRANYEQYF.

V is TRBV24-1 and J is TRBJ1-5, with D perhaps TRBD1 (6 bases). This CDR3 contains 14 residues. Germline V CDR1 and CDR2: KGHDR, SFDVKD. The germline V and J ends were trimmed by 6 bases and 5 bases, with 13 bases remaining between them. The CDR3: CATSKGQTDQPQHF. In DNA, the CDR3 is TGTGCCACCAGTAAAGGACAGACCGATCAGCCCCAGCATTTT.

This chain connects TRBV6-5 to TRBJ1-6; D gene unclear. V was shortened by 6 bases and J by 9 bases, with 12 bases between the two germline ends. This CDR3 contains 13 residues. From germline, CDR1 is MNHEY and CDR2 SVGAGI. The CDR3 spells CASRQTNLSPLHF. CDR3 bases: TGTGCCAGCAGACAGACGAATCTTTCACCCCTCCACTTT.

This clone was found a few times. This chain's CDR3 is CASGQWGQGGEQYF. The CDR3 bases are TGTGCCAGCGGCCAGTGGGGACAGGGGGGCGAGCAGTACTTC. The rearrangement joins TRBV7-2 to TRBJ2-7; TRBD1 matches 11 bases. Germline CDR1 is SGHTA and CDR2 is FQGNSA. The CDR3 spans 14 residues. The V segment lost 8 bases and the J segment 6 bases; nucleotides outside the gene matches: 9.

Here the CDR3 reads CASSFVQAANGELFF. DNA of the CDR3: TGCGCCAGCAGCTTCGTACAGGCCGCGAACGGGGAGCTGTTTTTT. The chain employs TRBV5-1 and TRBJ2-2, with D perhaps TRBD1 (5 bases). The CDR3 is made up of 15 amino acids. V was clipped by 2 bases and J by 7 bases, with 15 bases between them. Germline V gene data show CDR1 as SGHRS and CDR2 as YFSETQ.

This clone has a handful of counts. The rearrangement links TRBV21-1 to TRBJ1-5; no check of the table's D call, TRBD1, against the DNA was made. TRBV21-1 is a documented pseudogene. This CDR3 spans 16 amino acids. CDR3 residues: CASRDPGTESNQPQHF. DNA for the CDR3: TGTGCCAGCAGGGATCCCGGGACAGAAAGCAATCAGCCCCAGCATTTT.

The chain employs TRBV27 and TRBJ2-3, with a weak D call TRBD2 (5 bases). Germline CDR1 MNHEY, CDR2 SMNVEV (reference sequence). The CDR3 loop spans 14 amino acids. Deletions cut 5 bases from V and 2 bases from J, with 11 bases between. The CDR3 nucleotides read TGTGCCAGCAGTGGATTGCGGGCCACAGATACGCAGTATTTT. This encodes CASSGLRATDTQYF.

This chain links TRBV2 with TRBJ1-1; no firm D call. The length of the CDR3 is 14 residues. Looked up from germline, CDR1 is SNHLY and CDR2 is FYNNEI. V lost 7 bases, J lost 5 bases, and 17 bases lay in between. The CDR3 region is CASTQRRSGTEAFF. CDR3 sequence (DNA): TGTGCCAGCACCCAGCGGAGGTCGGGGACTGAAGCTTTCTTT.

J is TRBJ2-5 and V is TRBV19; D is possibly TRBD2 (7 bases). The CDR3 is 15 residues long. Germline V lookup: CDR1 LNHDA, CDR2 SQIVND (reference sequence). Trimming pared 4 bases from V and 4 bases from J, leaving 16 bases between. The CDR3 coding sequence is TGTGCCAGTAGTACTCGGGGGGCCGGGGGAGAGACCCAGTACTTC. Amino acid sequence: CASSTRGAGGETQYF.

The chain joins TRBV5-8 to TRBJ2-3, with D possibly TRBD2 on 6 matching bases. The ends were cut back, 0 bases at V and 4 bases at J, with 18 bases in the middle. This CDR3 has 17 residues. Germline CDR1 and CDR2: SGHTS and YDEGEE. For the CDR3, the DNA is TGTGCCAGCAGCTTGGTCCGGGCCGGGGGAAGGGCAGATACGCAGTATTTT. Its protein is CASSLVRAGGRADTQYF.

J is TRBJ2-1 and V is TRBV11-2, with a possible D match to TRBD2 (6 bases). Germline V gene lookup returns CDR1 SGHAT and CDR2 FQNNGV. The CDR3 spans 17 residues. The V end lost 5 bases, the J end lost 6 bases, and 23 bases lay between the germline ends. CDR3: CASSGETGVAPSNEQFF. CDR3 nucleotide sequence: TGTGCCAGCAGCGGAGAAACGGGAGTAGCTCCAAGCAATGAGCAGTTCTTC.

J is TRBJ2-5 and V is TRBV6-5, with 10 bases aligning to TRBD1. The CDR3 spans 15 residues. Trimming at V came to 4 bases and at J to 5 bases, leaving 7 bases not matched to a gene. Germline V lookup: CDR1 MNHEY, CDR2 SVGAGI. The CDR3 here is CASSSWTGGRETQYF. CDR3 nucleotides: TGTGCCAGCAGTTCGTGGACAGGGGGAAGGGAGACCCAGTACTTC.

The chain combines TRBV5-1 with TRBJ2-6; 7 bases align to TRBD1. The V gene's germline CDR1 is SGHRS and CDR2 YFSETQ. The CDR3 runs 16 residues. Trimming removed 4 bases from V and 5 bases from J; junction bases left unmatched: 9. The CDR3 sequence is CASSQGTDNRANVLTF. DNA of the CDR3: TGCGCCAGCAGCCAGGGGACAGACAATCGGGCCAACGTCCTGACTTTC. The entire variable domain, with the rest obtained from reference TRBV5-1 and TRBJ2-6, is as follows: KAGVTQTPRYLIKTRGQQVTLSCSPISGHRSVSWYQQTPGQGLQFLFEYFSETQRNKGNFPGRFSGRQFSNSRSEMNVSTLELGDSALYLCASSQGTDNRANVLTFGAGSRLTVL.

The chain employs TRBV7-2 and TRBJ2-2; 9 positions agree with TRBD2. This CDR3 has 16 residues. The V gene end was trimmed by 1 base and the J gene end by 5 bases; junction bases not matched to a gene: 5. Germline loops: CDR1 SGHTA, CDR2 FQGNSA. The CDR3 coding sequence is TGTGCCAGCAGCTTAGTGTCGCTAGCGGGGACCGGGGAGCTGTTTTTT. Its protein is CASSLVSLAGTGELFF.

The V call is TRBV3-1 (or the pseudogene TRBV3-2), the J call TRBJ1-5; D not certain. Per germline, CDR1 LGHDT and CDR2 YNNKEL (reference sequence). V lost 3 bases and J 0 bases, leaving 6 bases between the germline ends. The CDR3 is 14 residues long. This chain's CDR3 is CASSHRGSNQPQHF. The CDR3 DNA reads TGTGCCAGCAGCCACCGGGGTAGCAATCAGCCCCAGCATTTT.

This clone has just one count. This chain uses TRBV7-2 with TRBJ2-1; tentatively, D is TRBD1 (6 bases). CDR3 length: 15 amino acids. CDR1 is SGHTA and CDR2 is FQGNSA in the germline V gene. V lost 5 bases, J lost 1 base, and 12 bases lay in between. CDR3 in amino acids: CASSTSGQSYNEQFF. In DNA, the CDR3 is TGTGCCAGCAGCACCTCAGGACAGTCCTACAATGAGCAGTTCTTC.

The rearrangement uses TRBV4-2 and TRBJ2-7; 9 nucleotides align to TRBD2. Germline lookup yields CDR1 LGHNA and CDR2 YNFKEQ. V was clipped by 1 base and J by 3 bases; unmatched bases: 7. This CDR3 comprises 16 residues. CDR3 loop: CASSQASGRTVYEQYF. DNA for the CDR3: TGTGCCAGCAGCCAAGCCAGCGGGAGGACAGTCTACGAGCAGTACTTC.

This clone was detected only a few times. The chain employs TRBV7-9 and TRBJ1-5; D is uncertain. The ends were cut back, 1 base at V and 1 base at J, with 8 bases in the middle. In germline, CDR1 is SEHNR, CDR2 FQNEAQ (reference sequence). The CDR3 covers 15 residues. The CDR3 region is CASSLGGRSNQPQHF. CDR3 in DNA: TGTGCCAGCAGCTTAGGCGGGAGGAGCAATCAGCCCCAGCATTTT.

The J gene is TRBJ1-1, the V gene TRBV28, with 9 nucleotides matching TRBD1. The CDR3 has 15 residues. Per germline, CDR1 MDHEN and CDR2 SYDVKM. With V trimmed by 6 bases and J by 5 bases, 10 bases remained unmatched. In DNA form, the CDR3 reads TGTGCCAGCAGCCCCGGGACAGGGCGGAGGACTGAAGCTTTCTTT. Translating it yields CASSPGTGRRTEAFF.

The rearrangement uses TRBV7-2 and TRBJ2-5, with 8 bases that match TRBD2. V lost 5 bases, J lost 2 bases, and 4 bases stayed unmatched. Germline CDR1 SGHTA, CDR2 FQGNSA. The CDR3 runs 14 residues. The CDR3 loop reads CASSPTSVQETQYF. Here the CDR3 DNA reads TGTGCCAGCAGCCCGACTAGCGTGCAAGAGACCCAGTACTTC. Complete variable domain (other parts from reference TRBV7-2 and TRBJ2-5): GAGVSQSPSNKVTEKGKDVELRCDPISGHTALYWYRQSLGQGLEFLIYFQGNSAPDKSGLPSDRFSAERTGGSVSTLTIQRTQQEDSAVYLCASSPTSVQETQYFGPGTRLLVL.